The 13 T cell receptor beta chains in this list originate from one sample, sequenced in a study of cytomegalovirus exposure and HLA in healthy donors. Researchers ran the PCR with 60 Vbeta and 13 Jbeta primers. Profiled with immunoSEQ multiplex PCR; TCRdb holds only in-frame clones, not every one. The sample shows about 100,000 clones, around two thirds of them seen only once. The specimen was PBMCs. The receptors come from a man aged 50-59 years in good health and CMV-seropositive.

V and J are TRBV12-5 and TRBJ2-1, with unresolved D. CDR3 length: 18 residues. Looked up from germline, CDR1 is LGHNT and CDR2 is FRNRAP. The V and J ends lost 0 bases and 0 bases respectively, with 15 bases between them. The DNA of the CDR3 is TGTGCTAGTGGTTTGGTAGTCCTCAGCGCGAGCTCCTACAATGAGCAGTTCTTC. It translates to CASGLVVLSASSYNEQFF.

The chain joins TRBV19 to TRBJ2-7; 10 bases match TRBD2. Trimming at V came to 2 bases and at J to 4 bases, leaving 2 bases not matched to a gene. In germline, CDR1 is LNHDA, CDR2 SQIVND (reference sequence). The CDR3 runs to 14 residues. The CDR3 DNA is TGTGCCAGTAGTATAAAAGCGGGAGGGTACGAGCAGTACTTC. Protein product: CASSIKAGGYEQYF.

This chain connects TRBV12-5 to TRBJ1-1, with TRBD1 identical over 7 bases. CDR3 size: 15 residues. Trimming at V came to 1 base and at J to 5 bases, leaving 7 bases not matched to a gene. Germline V gene lookup returns CDR1 LGHNT and CDR2 FRNRAP. As DNA, the CDR3 is TGTGCTAGTGGTTTGGGGGCACAGGGGAGGACTGAAGCTTTCTTT. Its protein product is CASGLGAQGRTEAFF.

This chain joins TRBV5-5 and TRBJ1-3; D not resolved. The CDR3 consists of 14 residues. V was cut by 1 base and J by 0 bases, with 5 bases left in between. Germline CDR1 SGHKS, CDR2 YYEKEE (reference sequence). CDR3 in DNA: TGTGCCAGCAGCTTGCGGGGCTCTGGAAACACCATATATTTT. Protein product: CASSLRGSGNTIYF.

The rearrangement links TRBV7-9 to TRBJ2-3, with 8 bases that match TRBD1. V trimming: 1 base; J trimming: 13 bases; junction bases outside the gene matches: 4. This CDR3 has 12 residues. Germline loops: CDR1 SEHNR, CDR2 FQNEAQ (reference sequence). The CDR3 region has the DNA TGTGCCAGCAGCTTAGGGACAGGGTCGGAGTATTTT. Its translation is CASSLGTGSEYF.

The chain combines TRBV5-1 with TRBJ2-3; 12 positions match TRBD2. CDR1 SGHRS and CDR2 YFSETQ come from the germline V gene. V shed 0 bases, J shed 0 bases, and the junction held 8 bases outside the gene matches. The CDR3 length is 19 residues. CDR3 sequence reads: CASSLEALAGGTSTDTQYF. Written as DNA, the CDR3 is TGCGCCAGCAGCTTGGAGGCACTAGCGGGAGGCACTAGCACAGATACGCAGTATTTT.

The chain is built from TRBV29-1 and TRBJ2-5; D may be TRBD2 (7 bases). This CDR3 region has 14 residues. Per germline, CDR1 SQVTM and CDR2 ANQGSEA. V gave up 6 bases and J gave up 5 bases, with 19 bases separating them. The CDR3 nucleotides are TGCAGCGTCGGATTTAGGAGGGGGGGGGAGACCCAGTACTTC. Protein product: CSVGFRRGGETQYF.

V gene TRBV6-1 combines with J gene TRBJ2-7, with 7 bases aligning to TRBD1. J was trimmed by 4 bases and V by 7 bases; bases with no gene match: 7. There are 13 residues in the CDR3. Germline V gives CDR1 MNHNS, CDR2 SASEGT. DNA for the CDR3: TGTGCCAGCACGGCCGTCAGGGGGTACGAGCAGTACTTC. Translated, it gives CASTAVRGYEQYF.

The chain uses TRBV11-2 and TRBJ2-3; D is ambiguous. V was clipped by 2 bases and J by 6 bases, with 12 bases between them. The germline V gene encodes CDR1 SGHAT and CDR2 FQNNGV. The CDR3 runs to 14 residues. The CDR3 loop is CASSLNSVLDTQYF. The CDR3 nucleotides are TGTGCCAGCAGCTTAAATAGTGTTCTTGATACGCAGTATTTT.

The CDR3 protein is CASSISTGNNEQFF. The CDR3 DNA follows: TGTGCCAGTAGTATCTCGACAGGGAACAATGAGCAGTTCTTC. The rearrangement links TRBV19 to TRBJ2-1; 7 bases are shared with TRBD1. The V segment lost 3 bases and the J segment 5 bases; nucleotides outside the gene matches: 4. The CDR3 is 14 amino acids. Germline values: CDR1 LNHDA, CDR2 SQIVND (reference sequence).

V usage is TRBV6-4 and J usage is TRBJ1-2; a weak D match, TRBD1 (5 bases). Trimming pared 0 bases from V and 4 bases from J, leaving 9 bases between. The V gene's germline CDR1 is MRHNA and CDR2 SNTAGT. This CDR3 has 14 residues. The CDR3 loop is CASSDSGGGYGYTF. In DNA, the CDR3 is TGTGCCAGCAGTGACTCCGGGGGAGGCTATGGCTACACCTTC.

Comments on this clone: The sample carries other DNA sequences with the same CDR3. The chain links TRBV10-3 to TRBJ1-5; D is undetermined. Germline loops: CDR1 ENHRY, CDR2 SYGVKD. The CDR3 runs to 16 residues. The ends were cut back, 3 bases at V and 0 bases at J, with 12 bases in the middle. Here the CDR3 DNA reads TGTGCCATCAGTGACCTAATGGGCAATAGCAATCAGCCCCAGCATTTT. This gives the protein CAISDLMGNSNQPQHF.

V and J are TRBV5-5 and TRBJ1-1; the match to TRBD1 covers 7 bases. The length of the CDR3 is 13 residues. The trim removed 4 bases at V and 5 bases at J, leaving 5 bases unmatched. In germline, CDR1 is SGHKS, CDR2 YYEKEE (reference sequence). CDR3 sequence: CASSRDSQTEAFF. As DNA, the CDR3 is TGTGCCAGCAGCCGGGACAGCCAGACTGAAGCTTTCTTT.